A selection of T cell receptor beta chains follows, all from one sample in a study of beta chain features in type 1 diabetes. This table comes from immunoSEQ multiplex PCR, and its TCRdb copy is limited to in-frame clones, with some not included. The sample consists of over 650,000 clones, about 14% of them appearing once. The sequencing input was naive CD4+ T cells from blood. The receptors derive from a young man with type 1 diabetes. CDR3s include the opening cysteine and the closing phenylalanine or tryptophan. The order of the fields is D gene, CDR3 length, J gene, clone size, V gene, CDR3 protein, CDR3 DNA. The D gene is left open where the match is weak. Expanded clones get a size class; other rows say once, few or many, or leave the size out.

TRBD2	13	TRBJ2-5	many	TRBV14	CASSPRTSGTQYF	TGTGCCAGCAGCCCGAGGACTAGCGGGACCCAGTACTTC
NA	12	TRBJ2-5	few	TRBV5-5	CASSLTEETQYF	TGTGCCAGCAGCTTGACAGAAGAGACCCAGTACTTC
NA	17	TRBJ1-2	NA	TRBV18	CASSPGARIEGNYGYTF	TGTGCCAGCTCACCGGGGGCCAGGATCGAAGGGAACTATGGCTACACCTTC
NA	15	TRBJ1-2	few	TRBV27	CASSFSLTSAYGYTF	TGTGCCAGCAGTTTCAGCCTGACGAGCGCATATGGCTACACCTTC
NA	14	TRBJ2-3	NA	TRBV2	CASSVDASADTQYF	TGTGCCAGCAGTGTTGACGCTAGCGCAGATACGCAGTATTTT
TRBD2	16	TRBJ2-1	NA	TRBV29-1	CSVELGTSGNYNEQFF	TGCAGCGTTGAATTAGGGACTAGCGGGAATTACAATGAGCAGTTCTTC
NA	10	TRBJ2-7	few	TRBV11-2	CASGVYEQYF	TGTGCCAGCGGTGTCTACGAGCAGTACTTC
NA	13	TRBJ1-5	few	TRBV9	CASQGDSNQPQHF	TGTGCCAGCCAGGGCGATAGCAATCAGCCCCAGCATTTT
TRBD1	16	TRBJ2-3	NA	TRBV28	CASSFGRGWDTDTQYF	TGTGCCAGCAGTTTCGGCAGGGGGTGGGACACAGATACGCAGTATTTT
NA	11	TRBJ1-4	few	TRBV5-1	CASSWKGHLFF	TGCGCCAGCAGCTGGAAGGGACATCTGTTTTTT
NA	13	TRBJ2-3	NA	TRBV11-3	CASSPTGGDTQYF	TGTGCCAGCAGCCCGACTGGGGGAGATACGCAGTATTTT
NA	15	TRBJ2-7	NA	TRBV27	CASSPRGGTGYEQYF	TGTGCCAGCAGTCCTAGGGGGGGGACAGGCTACGAGCAGTACTTC
TRBD1	18	TRBJ1-5	NA	TRBV30	CAWSAPGQGVVSNQPQHF	TGTGCCTGGAGTGCCCCGGGACAGGGGGTGGTGAGCAATCAGCCCCAGCATTTT
TRBD1	15	TRBJ1-5	NA	TRBV5-1	CASSWTGGRDQPQHF	TGCGCCAGCAGCTGGACAGGGGGGCGCGATCAGCCCCAGCATTTT
NA	13	TRBJ2-5	few	TRBV6-5	CASSEYDRQTQYF	TGTGCCAGCAGTGAATACGACAGGCAGACCCAGTACTTC
TRBD1	14	TRBJ2-1	few	TRBV29-1	CSVPGTENHNEQFF	TGCAGCGTGCCCGGGACAGAAAATCACAATGAGCAGTTCTTC
NA	13	TRBJ2-7	few	TRBV15	CATRLTASYEQYF	TGTGCCACCAGACTGACAGCTTCCTACGAGCAGTACTTC
TRBD2	19	TRBJ2-1	NA	TRBV7-2	CASSTPGLAGVGSYNEQFF	TGTGCCAGCAGTACCCCGGGACTAGCGGGAGTGGGGTCCTACAATGAGCAGTTCTTC
NA	17	TRBJ1-1	NA	TRBV5-5	CASSSPLTDPLNTEAFF	TGTGCCAGCAGCTCCCCTTTGACAGACCCCTTGAACACTGAAGCTTTCTTT
NA	15	TRBJ1-5	NA	TRBV19	CASSIEGLSNQPQHF	TGTGCCAGTAGTATAGAAGGGCTGAGCAATCAGCCCCAGCATTTT